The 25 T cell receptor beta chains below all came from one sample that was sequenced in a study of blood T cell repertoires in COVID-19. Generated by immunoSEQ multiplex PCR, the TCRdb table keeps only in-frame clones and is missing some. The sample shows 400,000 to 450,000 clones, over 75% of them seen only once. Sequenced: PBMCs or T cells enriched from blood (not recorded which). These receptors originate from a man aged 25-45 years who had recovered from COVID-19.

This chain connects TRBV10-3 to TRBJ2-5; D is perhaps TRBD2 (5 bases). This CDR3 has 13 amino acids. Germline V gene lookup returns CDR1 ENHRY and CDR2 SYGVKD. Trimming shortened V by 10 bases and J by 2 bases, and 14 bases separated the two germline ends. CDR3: CATSPTSQETQYF. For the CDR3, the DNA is TGTGCCACTAGCCCGACCTCACAAGAGACCCAGTACTTC.

This CDR3 is CASSPRTSGGEQFF. The CDR3 DNA reads TGTGCCAGCAGTCCGAGGACTAGCGGGGGTGAGCAGTTCTTC. The chain is built from TRBV2 and TRBJ2-1, with 13 bases identical to TRBD2. Germline V gives CDR1 SNHLY, CDR2 FYNNEI. V was clipped by 5 bases and J by 9 bases; unmatched bases: 4. This CDR3 comprises 14 residues.

Here the CDR3 reads CASSVGISSYEQYF. The CDR3 region has the DNA TGTGCCAGCAGCGTAGGAATCAGCTCCTACGAGCAGTACTTC. This chain uses TRBV9 with TRBJ2-7; D gene unclear. The CDR3 length is 14 residues. Germline CDR1 and CDR2: SGDLS and YYNGEE. V lost 0 bases and J 0 bases, leaving 7 bases between the germline ends.

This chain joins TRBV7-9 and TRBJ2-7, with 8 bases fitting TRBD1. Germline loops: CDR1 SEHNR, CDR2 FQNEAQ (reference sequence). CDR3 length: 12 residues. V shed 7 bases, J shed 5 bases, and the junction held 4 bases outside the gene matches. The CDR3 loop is CASTGQGDEQYF. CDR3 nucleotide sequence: TGTGCCAGCACCGGACAGGGCGACGAGCAGTACTTC.

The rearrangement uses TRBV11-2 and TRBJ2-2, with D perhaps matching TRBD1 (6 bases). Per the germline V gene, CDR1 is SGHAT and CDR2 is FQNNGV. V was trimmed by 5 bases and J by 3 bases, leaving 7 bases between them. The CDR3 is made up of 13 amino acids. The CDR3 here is CASSGQYTGELFF. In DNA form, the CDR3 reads TGTGCCAGCAGCGGACAGTACACCGGGGAGCTGTTTTTT.

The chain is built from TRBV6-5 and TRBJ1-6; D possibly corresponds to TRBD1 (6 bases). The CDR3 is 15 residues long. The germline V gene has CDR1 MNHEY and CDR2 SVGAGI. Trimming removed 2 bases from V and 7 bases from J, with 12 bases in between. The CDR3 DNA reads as TGTGCCAGCAGTTACCTTTGGACAGAGAATTCACCCCTCCACTTT. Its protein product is CASSYLWTENSPLHF.

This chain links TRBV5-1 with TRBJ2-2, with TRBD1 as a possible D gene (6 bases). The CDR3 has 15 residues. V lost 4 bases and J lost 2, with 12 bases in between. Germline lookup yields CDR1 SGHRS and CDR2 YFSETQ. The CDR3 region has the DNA TGCGCCAGCAGCATCCGGGACAAAAACACCGGGGAGCTGTTTTTT. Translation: CASSIRDKNTGELFF.

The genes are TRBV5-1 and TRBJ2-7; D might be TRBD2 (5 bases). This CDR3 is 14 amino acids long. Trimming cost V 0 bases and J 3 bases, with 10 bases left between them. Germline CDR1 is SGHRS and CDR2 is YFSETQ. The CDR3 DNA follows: TGCGCCAGCAGCTTGGAGGCAGGAGGCTACGAGCAGTACTTC. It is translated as CASSLEAGGYEQYF.

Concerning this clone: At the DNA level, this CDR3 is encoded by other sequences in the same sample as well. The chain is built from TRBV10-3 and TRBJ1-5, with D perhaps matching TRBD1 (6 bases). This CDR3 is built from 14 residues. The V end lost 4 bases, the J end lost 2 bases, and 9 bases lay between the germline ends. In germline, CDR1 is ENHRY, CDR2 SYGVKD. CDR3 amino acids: CAISGGGGNQPQHF. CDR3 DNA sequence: TGTGCCATCAGTGGGGGGGGCGGCAATCAGCCCCAGCATTTT.

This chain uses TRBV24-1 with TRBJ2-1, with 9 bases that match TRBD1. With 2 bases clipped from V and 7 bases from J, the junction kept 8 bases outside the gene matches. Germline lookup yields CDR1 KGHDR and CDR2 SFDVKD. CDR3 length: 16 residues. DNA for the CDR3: TGTGCCACCAGTGATTCCGGGACAGGGAATTATAATGAGCAGTTCTTC. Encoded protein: CATSDSGTGNYNEQFF.

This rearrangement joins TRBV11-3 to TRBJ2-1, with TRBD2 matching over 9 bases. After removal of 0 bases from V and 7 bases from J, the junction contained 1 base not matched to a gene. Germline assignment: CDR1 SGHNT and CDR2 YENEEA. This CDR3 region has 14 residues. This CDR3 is CASSLDAGGNEQFF. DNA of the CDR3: TGTGCCAGCAGCTTAGATGCGGGAGGGAATGAGCAGTTCTTC.

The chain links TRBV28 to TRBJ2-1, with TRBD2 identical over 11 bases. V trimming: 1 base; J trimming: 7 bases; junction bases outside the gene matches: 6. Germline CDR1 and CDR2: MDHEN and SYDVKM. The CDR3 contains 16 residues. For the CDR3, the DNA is TGTGCCAGCAGTTTATTTGCTAGCGGGAGGTCTAATGAGCAGTTCTTC. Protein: CASSLFASGRSNEQFF.

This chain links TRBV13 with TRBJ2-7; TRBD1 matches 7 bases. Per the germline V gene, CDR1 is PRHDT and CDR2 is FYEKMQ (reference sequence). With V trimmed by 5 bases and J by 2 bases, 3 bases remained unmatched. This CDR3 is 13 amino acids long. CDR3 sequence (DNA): TGTGCCAGCAGCCCCGGGACAGCCTACGAGCAGTACTTC. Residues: CASSPGTAYEQYF.

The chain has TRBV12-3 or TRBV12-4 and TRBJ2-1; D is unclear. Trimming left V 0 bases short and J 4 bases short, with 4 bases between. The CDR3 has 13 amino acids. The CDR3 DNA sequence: TGTGCCAGCAGTTTAGCCAGGTACAATGAGCAGTTCTTC. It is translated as CASSLARYNEQFF.

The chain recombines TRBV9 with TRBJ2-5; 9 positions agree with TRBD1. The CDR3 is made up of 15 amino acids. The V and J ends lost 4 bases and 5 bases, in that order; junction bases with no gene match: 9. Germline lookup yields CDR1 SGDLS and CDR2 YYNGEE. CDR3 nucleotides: TGTGCCAGCAGCACCCCCGGGACAGGGAGGGAGACCCAGTACTTC. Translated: CASSTPGTGRETQYF.

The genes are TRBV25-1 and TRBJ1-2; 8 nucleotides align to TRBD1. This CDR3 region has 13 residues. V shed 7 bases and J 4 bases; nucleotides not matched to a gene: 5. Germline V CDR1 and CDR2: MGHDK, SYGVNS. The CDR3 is CASNPTGGYGYTF. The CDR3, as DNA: TGTGCCAGCAACCCCACAGGGGGCTATGGCTACACCTTC.

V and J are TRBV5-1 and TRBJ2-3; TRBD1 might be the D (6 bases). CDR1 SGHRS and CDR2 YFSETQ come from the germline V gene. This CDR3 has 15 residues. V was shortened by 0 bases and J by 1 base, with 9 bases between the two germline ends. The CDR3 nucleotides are TGCGCCAGCAGCTTGGATTGGGGGCGCACAGATACGCAGTATTTT. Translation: CASSLDWGRTDTQYF.

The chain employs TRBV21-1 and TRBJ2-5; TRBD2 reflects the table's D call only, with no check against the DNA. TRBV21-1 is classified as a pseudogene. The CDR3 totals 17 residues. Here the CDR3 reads CASFVTSGSWLQETQYF. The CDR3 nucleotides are TGTGCCAGCTTCGTGACTAGCGGGAGCTGGTTACAAGAGACCCAGTACTTC.

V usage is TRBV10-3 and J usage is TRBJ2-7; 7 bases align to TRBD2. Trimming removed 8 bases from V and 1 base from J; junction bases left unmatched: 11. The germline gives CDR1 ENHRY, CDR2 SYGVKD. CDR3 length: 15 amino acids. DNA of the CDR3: TGTGCCATCCAAGCAACGGGAGGCCAATCCTACGAGCAGTACTTC. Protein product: CAIQATGGQSYEQYF.

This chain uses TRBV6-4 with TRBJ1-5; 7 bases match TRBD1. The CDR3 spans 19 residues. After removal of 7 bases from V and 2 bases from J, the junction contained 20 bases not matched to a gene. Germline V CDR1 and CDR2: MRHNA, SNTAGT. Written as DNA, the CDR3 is TGTGCCAGCAACAAGACAGGGTTTTATTTTAGGTATGGCAATCAGCCCCAGCATTTT. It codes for CASNKTGFYFRYGNQPQHF.

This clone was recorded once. CDR3 nucleotides: TGCGCCAGCAGCTTGGCAGCGGGCCCACCCAATGAGCAGTTCTTC. The encoded protein is CASSLAAGPPNEQFF. The chain combines TRBV5-1 with TRBJ2-1; D perhaps matches TRBD2 (6 bases). The CDR3 is made up of 15 amino acids. The V end lost 0 bases, the J end lost 6 bases, and 13 bases lay between the germline ends. Germline assignment: CDR1 SGHRS and CDR2 YFSETQ.

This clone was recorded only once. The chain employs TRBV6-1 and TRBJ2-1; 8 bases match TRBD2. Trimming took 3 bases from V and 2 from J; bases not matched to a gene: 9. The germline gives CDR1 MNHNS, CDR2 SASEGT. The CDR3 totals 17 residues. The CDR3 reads CASSDRLPGGPYNEQFF. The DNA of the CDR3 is TGTGCCAGCAGTGATCGGCTCCCGGGAGGGCCCTACAATGAGCAGTTCTTC.

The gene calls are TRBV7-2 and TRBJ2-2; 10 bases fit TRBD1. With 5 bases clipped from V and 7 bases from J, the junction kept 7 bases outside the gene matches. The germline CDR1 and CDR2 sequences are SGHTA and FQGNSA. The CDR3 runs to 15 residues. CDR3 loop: CASSPRQGAIGELFF. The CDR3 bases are TGTGCCAGCAGCCCAAGACAGGGGGCTATCGGGGAGCTGTTTTTT.

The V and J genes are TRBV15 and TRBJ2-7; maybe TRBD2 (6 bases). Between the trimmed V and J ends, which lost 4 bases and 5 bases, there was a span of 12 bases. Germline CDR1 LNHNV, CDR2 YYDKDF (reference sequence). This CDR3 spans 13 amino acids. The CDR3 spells CATSTGLPDEQYF. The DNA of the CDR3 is TGTGCCACCAGCACGGGACTCCCCGACGAGCAGTACTTC.

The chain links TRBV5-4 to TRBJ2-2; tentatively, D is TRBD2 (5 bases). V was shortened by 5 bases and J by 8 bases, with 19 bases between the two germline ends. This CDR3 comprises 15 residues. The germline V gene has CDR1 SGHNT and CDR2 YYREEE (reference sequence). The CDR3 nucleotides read TGTGCCAGCAGTCGGGGTGGGTTGAGATCGGGGGAGCTGTTTTTT. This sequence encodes CASSRGGLRSGELFF.